The next 29 T cell receptor beta chains were all read from a single sample in a study of blood T cell repertoires in COVID-19. Some clones are missing from TCRdb's copy, which holds only in-frame ones; the method was immunoSEQ multiplex PCR. The sample includes approximately 250,000 clones, about 88% of them seen just once. Sequencing input: peripheral blood. Receptors were obtained from a woman aged 70-85 years with COVID-19, enrolled during active disease.

This clone was detected a few times. The chain links TRBV27 to TRBJ1-1; D ambiguous. The CDR3 spans 16 residues. Germline loops: CDR1 MNHEY, CDR2 SMNVEV (reference sequence). V lost 2 bases, J lost 1 base, and 14 bases lay in between. The CDR3 DNA reads as TGTGCCAGCAGTTTACTCTCTTGGGGAGGGAACACTGAAGCTTTCTTT. Protein sequence: CASSLLSWGGNTEAFF.

The gene calls are TRBV19 and TRBJ2-1, with 12 nucleotides matching TRBD2. Germline CDR1 LNHDA, CDR2 SQIVND (reference sequence). The junction had 9 bases not matched to a gene; V was cut back by 5 bases and J by 7 bases. This CDR3 comprises 16 residues. This CDR3 is CASSSSSGGANNEQFF. The DNA for the CDR3 is TGTGCCAGTAGTTCATCTAGCGGGGGGGCTAATAATGAGCAGTTCTTC.

The rearrangement links TRBV28 to TRBJ2-1, with D hard to call. V shed 3 bases and J shed 6 bases, with 6 bases lying between them. The CDR3 is 12 residues long. CDR1 and CDR2 from the germline V gene are MDHEN and SYDVKM. The CDR3 here is CASSFLPNEQFF. DNA for the CDR3: TGTGCCAGCAGTTTCCTCCCCAATGAGCAGTTCTTC.

This rearrangement joins TRBV21-1 to TRBJ1-5; the D call in the table, TRBD1, was not verified against the DNA. TRBV21-1 is shown as a pseudogene. CDR3 length: 17 residues. The chain's CDR3 is CASMQGGGQGPDQPQHF. CDR3 sequence (DNA): TGTGCCAGCATGCAAGGGGGGGGACAGGGGCCGGATCAGCCCCAGCATTTT.

The chain joins TRBV18 to TRBJ1-2; TRBD1 agrees at 7 bases. Germline V gene lookup returns CDR1 KGHSH and CDR2 LQKENI. There are 13 residues in the CDR3. J lost 4 bases, V lost 6 bases, and 5 bases had no gene match. The CDR3 loop reads CASSSGQAYGYTF. CDR3 coding DNA: TGTGCCAGCTCCTCCGGACAGGCCTATGGCTACACCTTC.

The V and J genes are TRBV29-1 and TRBJ2-3; perhaps TRBD2 as D (5 bases). The CDR3 covers 16 residues. Germline V gene data show CDR1 as SQVTM and CDR2 as ANQGSEA. V was pared by 2 bases and J by 0 bases, with 15 bases between. CDR3: CSVESYRLPSTDTQYF. The CDR3 DNA reads TGCAGCGTTGAAAGTTACAGACTACCTAGCACAGATACGCAGTATTTT.

CDR3: CASSRLALTGEVRRTEAFF. The CDR3 region has the DNA TGTGCCAGCAGTCGCTTAGCTCTCACCGGGGAGGTCCGAAGAACTGAAGCTTTCTTT. The chain recombines TRBV27 with TRBJ1-1; no firm D call. This CDR3 contains 19 residues. CDR1 is MNHEY and CDR2 is SMNVEV in the germline V gene (reference sequence). Trimming pared 5 bases from V and 5 bases from J, leaving 30 bases between.

The V and J genes are TRBV19 and TRBJ2-1; TRBD2 matches at 8 bases. From germline, CDR1 is LNHDA and CDR2 SQIVND (reference sequence). The length of the CDR3 is 15 residues. The trim removed 4 bases at V and 6 bases at J, leaving 8 bases unmatched. The CDR3 DNA reads as TGTGCCAGTAGTACTTCGGGGGGGCCAGGCAATGAGCAGTTCTTC. Its protein is CASSTSGGPGNEQFF.

To note about this clone: The sample contains more than one DNA sequence encoding this CDR3. The chain carries TRBV5-6 and TRBJ2-7; 7 nucleotides agree with TRBD1. Germline V gene sequence: CDR1 SGHDT, CDR2 YYEEEE. The CDR3 is 13 residues long. The V segment lost 4 bases and the J segment 4 bases; nucleotides outside the gene matches: 5. The CDR3 DNA is TGTGCCAGCAGCGGACGGACAGGTTACGAGCAGTACTTC. It yields the protein CASSGRTGYEQYF.

There are a few counts of this clone. This chain links TRBV7-9 with TRBJ1-5, with a possible D match to TRBD1 (5 bases). V was shortened by 5 bases and J by 6 bases, with 14 bases between the two germline ends. The CDR3 extends over 14 amino acids. Germline V gene sequence: CDR1 SEHNR, CDR2 FQNEAQ (reference sequence). CDR3 nucleotide sequence: TGTGCCAGCAGCCAAGGGTGGAGGGGTCAGCCCCAGCATTTT. This codes for CASSQGWRGQPQHF.

The chain has TRBV5-6 and TRBJ2-7, with D possibly TRBD1 on 6 matching bases. Between the trimmed V and J ends, which lost 4 bases and 0 bases, there was a span of 20 bases. This CDR3 is built from 17 residues. CDR1 and CDR2 from the germline V gene are SGHDT and YYEEEE. The chain's CDR3 is CASSRRAFRQVSYEQYF. As DNA, the CDR3 is TGTGCCAGCAGCCGCCGGGCTTTTCGACAGGTCTCCTACGAGCAGTACTTC.

This clone has only one observation. J is TRBJ1-5 and V is TRBV2; 8 nucleotides line up with TRBD1. CDR3 size: 16 residues. Per germline, CDR1 SNHLY and CDR2 FYNNEI. The ends lost 6 bases at V and 0 bases at J; junction bases unmatched: 7. The CDR3 protein is CASRQGGQYSNQPQHF. The CDR3 DNA is TGTGCCAGCAGACAGGGGGGGCAGTATAGCAATCAGCCCCAGCATTTT.

The gene calls are TRBV9 and TRBJ2-1; 8 nucleotides agree with TRBD2. This CDR3 has 16 residues. The ends lost 0 bases at V and 1 base at J; junction bases unmatched: 3. The germline gives CDR1 SGDLS, CDR2 YYNGEE. CDR3 DNA: TGTGCCAGCAGCGTAGGACTAGCGCGGTCCTACAATGAGCAGTTCTTC. Translating it yields CASSVGLARSYNEQFF.

The chain couples TRBV5-1 to TRBJ2-5, with 7 bases that match TRBD1. V shed 2 bases and J 5 bases; nucleotides not matched to a gene: 3. Looked up from germline, CDR1 is SGHRS and CDR2 is YFSETQ. The CDR3 consists of 13 residues. DNA of the CDR3: TGCGCCAGCAGCTTCTTACAGGGGGAGACCCAGTACTTC. Translation gives CASSFLQGETQYF.

The chain uses TRBV19 and TRBJ2-2, with 7 bases matching TRBD1. Trimming cost V 6 bases and J 4 bases; bases outside gene matches: 8. CDR3 size: 15 residues. Germline CDR1 is LNHDA and CDR2 is SQIVND (reference sequence). CDR3 DNA sequence: TGTGCCAGTAGCCCTGACAGGGCTGGCACCGGGGAGCTGTTTTTT. Encoded protein: CASSPDRAGTGELFF.

This chain uses TRBV5-4 with TRBJ1-1, with 7 bases lining up with TRBD1. The CDR3 runs 15 residues. From germline, CDR1 is SGHNT and CDR2 YYREEE (reference sequence). After removal of 0 bases from V and 2 bases from J, the junction contained 4 bases not matched to a gene. The CDR3, as DNA: TGTGCCAGCAGCTTGGCCTGGACAGGAAACACTGAAGCTTTCTTT. This gives the protein CASSLAWTGNTEAFF.

This chain links TRBV9 with TRBJ1-5, with D tentatively TRBD1 (5 bases). CDR3 length equals 17 residues. Germline lookup yields CDR1 SGDLS and CDR2 YYNGEE. V gave up 0 bases and J gave up 2 bases, with 15 bases separating them. CDR3 sequence (DNA): TGTGCCAGCAGCGTAGATGGGGTCGGGGGTGGCAATCAGCCCCAGCATTTT. This codes for CASSVDGVGGGNQPQHF.

The V gene is TRBV27, the J gene TRBJ1-2; a weak D match, TRBD1 (5 bases). Trimming cost V 3 bases and J 6 bases, with 11 bases left between them. Germline V CDR1 and CDR2: MNHEY, SMNVEV (reference sequence). The CDR3 totals 13 residues. CDR3 protein: CASSLVGGDGYTF. The CDR3 coding sequence is TGTGCCAGCAGTTTGGTCGGAGGGGATGGCTACACCTTC.

The rearrangement joins TRBV29-1 to TRBJ1-2; D gene uncertain. The CDR3 loop spans 14 amino acids. Germline V gives CDR1 SQVTM, CDR2 ANQGSEA. The V end was cut by 3 bases, the J end by 1 base, with 12 bases between. The CDR3 nucleotides are TGCAGCGTTGATGGGCCATTCTATAACTATGGCTACACCTTC. It codes for CSVDGPFYNYGYTF.

The chain carries TRBV6-1 and TRBJ1-5; D is possibly TRBD1 (5 bases). V was cut by 0 bases and J by 5 bases, with 8 bases left in between. The CDR3 totals 14 residues. CDR1 is MNHNS and CDR2 is SASEGT in the germline V gene. The CDR3 loop reads CASSEAGGDQPQHF. DNA of the CDR3: TGTGCCAGCAGTGAAGCGGGGGGGGATCAGCCCCAGCATTTT.

This chain links TRBV3-1 (or the pseudogene TRBV3-2) with TRBJ2-5; 8 bases line up with TRBD1. Germline V CDR1 and CDR2: LGHDT, YNNKEL (reference sequence). V was clipped by 4 bases and J by 5 bases; unmatched bases: 9. This CDR3 has 15 residues. The CDR3 DNA follows: TGTGCCAGCAGCCCCGTCAGGGGGCTGGGGGAGACCCAGTACTTC. Its protein product is CASSPVRGLGETQYF.

This chain links TRBV27 with TRBJ1-2; unclear D gene. The germline CDR1 and CDR2 sequences are MNHEY and SMNVEV (reference sequence). Trimming took 6 bases from V and 3 from J, leaving 8 bases between them. The CDR3 extends over 12 amino acids. This chain's CDR3 is CASRSTHYGYTF. The CDR3 DNA sequence: TGTGCCAGCAGATCTACCCACTATGGCTACACCTTC.

The CDR3 nucleotides are TGTGCCAGCAGCTTCAACAGGGGGGACAATGAGCAGTTCTTC. It is translated as CASSFNRGDNEQFF. The chain uses TRBV11-2 and TRBJ2-1; 8 bases line up with TRBD1. V lost 3 bases, J lost 5 bases, and 3 bases stayed unmatched. Germline V lookup: CDR1 SGHAT, CDR2 FQNNGV. CDR3 length: 14 residues.

The chain is built from TRBV11-2 and TRBJ2-3, with TRBD2 identical over 9 bases. CDR3 length: 16 residues. CDR1 and CDR2 from the germline V gene are SGHAT and FQNNGV. With V trimmed by 6 bases and J by 4 bases, 11 bases remained unmatched. CDR3 bases: TGTGCCAGCAGTTACAGTAGTCGCGGGGGGGCAGATACGCAGTATTTT. This sequence encodes CASSYSSRGGADTQYF.

For the CDR3, the DNA is TGTGCCAGCAGTGAAGCCTTCTCCCCGCAGTACTTC. Translated: CASSEAFSPQYF. The chain joins TRBV2 to TRBJ2-7; D is uncertain. The ends were cut back, 0 bases at V and 9 bases at J, with 9 bases in the middle. This CDR3 is 12 amino acids long. Germline loops: CDR1 SNHLY, CDR2 FYNNEI.

The CDR3 nucleotides read TGTGCCAGCAGTTGGACAGGGCCTTCACCCCTCCACTTT. Translated, it gives CASSWTGPSPLHF. The gene calls are TRBV12-3 or TRBV12-4 and TRBJ1-6; 8 bases match TRBD1. V was pared by 4 bases and J by 9 bases, with 2 bases of the junction left unmatched. The length of the CDR3 is 13 residues.

The V call is TRBV15, the J call TRBJ1-4; D is perhaps TRBD1 (6 bases). The V and J ends lost 2 bases and 5 bases respectively, with 12 bases between them. The CDR3 has 15 amino acids. Germline CDR1 is LNHNV and CDR2 is YYDKDF (reference sequence). CDR3 protein: CATSRSGHENEKLFF. DNA of the CDR3: TGTGCCACCAGCAGATCGGGACACGAGAATGAAAAACTGTTTTTT. The whole variable domain, remainder taken from reference TRBV15 and TRBJ1-4, is DAMVIQNPRYQVTQFGKPVTLSCSQTLNHNVMYWYQQKSSQAPKLLFHYYDKDFNNEADTPDNFQSRRPNTSFCFLDIRSPGLGDTAMYLCATSRSGHENEKLFFGSGTQLSVL.

The chain carries TRBV4-2 and TRBJ2-2; 7 nucleotides agree with TRBD2. J lost 3 bases, V lost 7 bases, and 8 bases had no gene match. Looked up from germline, CDR1 is LGHNA and CDR2 is YNFKEQ. The CDR3 loop spans 15 amino acids. The DNA of the CDR3 is TGTGCCAGCACCCCGAGCGGGGCCTACACCGGGGAGCTGTTTTTT. Amino acids: CASTPSGAYTGELFF.

V is TRBV5-6 and J is TRBJ1-1, with a possible D match to TRBD1 (5 bases). Deletions cut 2 bases from V and 3 bases from J, with 14 bases between. The CDR3 is 15 residues long. CDR1 and CDR2 from the germline V gene are SGHDT and YYEEEE. CDR3 coding DNA: TGTGCCAGCAGCTTCCGACAGAACAAGGACACTGAAGCTTTCTTT. Amino acid sequence: CASSFRQNKDTEAFF.